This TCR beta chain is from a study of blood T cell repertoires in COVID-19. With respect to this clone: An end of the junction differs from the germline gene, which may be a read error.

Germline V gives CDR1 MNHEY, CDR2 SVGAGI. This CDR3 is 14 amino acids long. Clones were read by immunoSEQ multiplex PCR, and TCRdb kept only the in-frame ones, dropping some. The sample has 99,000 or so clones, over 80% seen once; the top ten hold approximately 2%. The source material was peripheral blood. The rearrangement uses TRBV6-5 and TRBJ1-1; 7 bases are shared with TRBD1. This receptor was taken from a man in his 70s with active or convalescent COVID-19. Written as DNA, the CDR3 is TGTGCCAGCAGGTACTGGACAGGGAACACTGAAGCTTTCTTT. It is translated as CASRYWTGNTEAFF.